This entry is about one T cell receptor (beta chain). The antigen it binds to is not known. Base qualities are not at hand, and no much larger clone is one base apart. This sample was taken from a study of blood T cell repertoires in COVID-19 (dated by TCRdb to 2020 to 2022). For the wider study: The collaborator samples originated in the United States, Italy and Spain and spanned the acute and convalescent phases of COVID-19. Deeply sampled blood TCRbeta repertoires from subjects exposed to, actively infected with, or recovered from COVID-19 were included in the dataset. The prospective study material was composed of cDNA or gDNA derived from T cells, B-cell-depleted T cells, or PBMCs. Where available, HLA class I and class II types were taken from metadata supplied by the sample provider and were not determined by assay-based typing. Samples were obtained from the ongoing ImmuneRACE study (first 160 participants) and from over a thousand subjects provided by 6 global collaborators. A de-identified subject ID, COVID-19 status, age in years and sex were almost always included in the sample metadata. The repertoires were released in a freely available public database intended as a resource for research on the immune response to SARS-CoV-2.

Trimming accounts for 0 bases at V and 1 base at J, while the number of junction bases matched to no gene is 12. CDR1 and CDR2 are drawn from the germline V gene: SGHRS, YFSETQ. From its cysteine to its phenylalanine, the CDR3 spans 18 amino acids. Only CDR3 DNA remains: 54 bases, in frame from the first base. TCRbeta CDR3 regions were amplified from genomic DNA by means of the immunoSEQ Assay, a bias-controlled multiplex PCR. In the paper's pipeline: The number of nucleated cells in each sample was estimated from the amplification of reference gene primers within the assay. To quantify the absolute abundance of each unique TCRbeta CDR3 rearrangement, sequence reads were collapsed and filtered. For each sample, productive Simpson clonality was calculated as the square root of Simpson's diversity index across productive rearrangements. Not all clones reach the TCRdb copy of this immuneACCESS table, which keeps in-frame sequences only. Checked studies attribute under half of the gap to unresolved V genes and leave the rest unexplained. V, J and clone size derive from that table, while D and trimming were established from the DNA sequence. Present in this sample are 200,000 to 250,000 clones, 90% to 95% of which were seen just once. The ten top clones hold 0.7% to 0.85% of the sample.

Here is what the overall study found, with its caveats: How much clinical and demographic metadata was included differed by source and by participant, and the metadata was provided uncurated.

At one collaborating source in Seattle, patients were enrolled during active infection and were followed longitudinally through the course of disease. Collaborating institutions collected whole blood in K2EDTA tubes following their own protocols. For TCRbeta analysis, collaborator samples were shipped as frozen whole blood, as isolated PBMCs, or as DNA extracted from either sample type. The V gene is TRBV5-1 and the J gene is TRBJ2-7; 8 bases in between match TRBD2. This sequence originates from a man aged 55 to 70 with COVID-19, enrolled during active disease. The sequencing sample was made of peripheral blood. The nucleotides are TGCGCCAGCAGCTTGGCGGCCCGAGGGAGCGGGAGATCCTACGAGCAGTACTTC. Its protein product is CASSLAARGSGRSYEQYF. With all but the CDR3 taken from the reference TRBV5-1 and TRBJ2-7 genes, the full variable domain is: KAGVTQTPRYLIKTRGQQVTLSCSPISGHRSVSWYQQTPGQGLQFLFEYFSETQRNKGNFPGRFSGRQFSNSRSEMNVSTLELGDSALYLCASSLAARGSGRSYEQYFGPGTRLTVT.